This T cell receptor beta chain was found in a study of blood T cells in healthy people across ages. Combining a sample-barcoded 5' primer with a J-beta primer mix, a second PCR ran for 7 to 11 cycles. TCRdb re-analysed the 5' RACE reads in MiXCR, keeping a single row per CDR3 protein. The sample records approximately 820,000 distinct CDR3 sequences, around two fifths being singletons. On this clonotype: Its antigen is unknown. One end of the junction is discordant with germline, which a read error may explain.

Study-wide findings and caveats: Diversity of TCR beta per million T cells declined in a roughly linear way with age. Estimates based on one million T cells were treated as lower bounds.

Germline-derived CDR1 and CDR2 are LGHNA and YNFKEQ. CDR3 length equals 13 residues. The rearrangement uses TRBV4-2 and TRBJ2-3; D unresolved. The source of this sequence is a man aged 60 to 69 in good health. Sample: blood. The chain's CDR3 is CTSSQDHGDTQYF. For the CDR3, the DNA is TGTACCAGCAGCCAGGACCATGGAGATACGCAGTATTTT.